The rows below give T cell receptor beta chains drawn from one sample of a study of blood T cell repertoires in COVID-19. Assay used: immunoSEQ multiplex PCR; TCRdb lists only in-frame clones, some missing. Of more than 40,000 clones detected, around 84% appear once; the ten largest clones hold approximately 2.4%. Source material: peripheral blood. The receptors come from a man in his fifties with acute or convalescent COVID-19. CDR3s include the opening cysteine and the closing phenylalanine or tryptophan. The order of the fields is V gene, J gene, CDR3 protein.

v_call: TRBV13
j_call: TRBJ1-2
cdr3_aa: CASSLGGGSYGYTF

v_call: TRBV20-1
j_call: TRBJ2-7
cdr3_aa: CSASHYTSSYEQYF

v_call: TRBV28
j_call: TRBJ1-5
cdr3_aa: CASSPIPGEGNQPQHF

v_call: TRBV6-5
j_call: TRBJ1-1
cdr3_aa: CASSYRDRVAEAFF

v_call: TRBV20-1
j_call: TRBJ1-1
cdr3_aa: CSARSYTEAFF

v_call: TRBV3-1/TRBV3-2
j_call: TRBJ2-7
cdr3_aa: CASSAWSGGNYEQYF

v_call: TRBV7-2
j_call: TRBJ2-3
cdr3_aa: CASSRGQYTDTQYF

v_call: TRBV20-1
j_call: TRBJ2-2
cdr3_aa: CSAPLAGELFF

v_call: TRBV3-1/TRBV3-2
j_call: TRBJ2-7
cdr3_aa: CASSLNRGLPYEQYF

v_call: TRBV11-2
j_call: TRBJ2-7
cdr3_aa: CASSLFRGSEQYF

v_call: TRBV4-2
j_call: TRBJ2-7
cdr3_aa: CASSPGTGSYEQYF

v_call: TRBV3-1/TRBV3-2
j_call: TRBJ1-2
cdr3_aa: CASSPPPGGDYGYTF

v_call: TRBV3-1/TRBV3-2
j_call: TRBJ2-1
cdr3_aa: CASSHAGPEQFF

v_call: TRBV2
j_call: TRBJ1-2
cdr3_aa: CASSPQGGYGYTF

v_call: TRBV19
j_call: TRBJ2-1
cdr3_aa: CASSTPGGDHEQFF

v_call: TRBV7-8
j_call: TRBJ2-5
cdr3_aa: CASSPLAATQETQYF

v_call: TRBV6-5
j_call: TRBJ2-7
cdr3_aa: CASRWDRGHEQYF

v_call: TRBV5-4
j_call: TRBJ2-5
cdr3_aa: CASSPGTDQETQYF

v_call: TRBV7-2
j_call: TRBJ1-2
cdr3_aa: CASSSYRQGAYGYTF

v_call: TRBV2
j_call: TRBJ2-2
cdr3_aa: CASRTMGLAGTGELFF

v_call: TRBV7-3
j_call: TRBJ2-1
cdr3_aa: CASSSGVSYNEQFF

v_call: TRBV5-1
j_call: TRBJ2-1
cdr3_aa: CASSLEPGSYNEQFF

v_call: TRBV9
j_call: TRBJ2-1
cdr3_aa: CASSRRDIGDEQFF

v_call: TRBV11-2
j_call: TRBJ1-1
cdr3_aa: CASSPIGRRAGHEAFF

v_call: TRBV4-1
j_call: TRBJ2-7
cdr3_aa: CASSRGLADEQYF

v_call: TRBV2
j_call: TRBJ2-7
cdr3_aa: CASNGQGAVYEQYF

v_call: TRBV21-1
j_call: TRBJ2-7
cdr3_aa: CASSKERDGCSREQYF

v_call: TRBV27
j_call: TRBJ2-1
cdr3_aa: CASSPGTGRDNEQFF

v_call: TRBV11-2
j_call: TRBJ2-1
cdr3_aa: CASSWTSGGAINEQFF

v_call: TRBV10-1
j_call: TRBJ2-2
cdr3_aa: CASSEAGVAGELFF

v_call: TRBV6-5
j_call: TRBJ2-2
cdr3_aa: CASSYEARGEAGELFF

v_call: TRBV10-1
j_call: TRBJ1-1
cdr3_aa: CASSPMRGAGTEAFF

v_call: TRBV9
j_call: TRBJ2-4
cdr3_aa: CASSVGLAAKNIQYF

v_call: TRBV10-3
j_call: TRBJ2-7
cdr3_aa: CAISWDRVSYEQYF

v_call: TRBV23-1
j_call: TRBJ1-2
cdr3_aa: CASSPIWSPFNYGYTF

v_call: TRBV6-5
j_call: TRBJ1-3
cdr3_aa: CASSRQGKSGNTIYF

v_call: TRBV19
j_call: TRBJ2-7
cdr3_aa: CASSEAWGGGSYEQYF

v_call: TRBV6-5
j_call: TRBJ1-1
cdr3_aa: CASSLQGIDVTEAFF

v_call: TRBV27
j_call: TRBJ1-2
cdr3_aa: CASSPSGTDYGYTF

v_call: TRBV5-3
j_call: TRBJ2-1
cdr3_aa: CARSNRGLNEQFF

v_call: TRBV15
j_call: TRBJ1-1
cdr3_aa: CATSRSPGATEAFF

v_call: TRBV19
j_call: TRBJ1-1
cdr3_aa: CASTAGQEAFF

v_call: TRBV19
j_call: TRBJ2-1
cdr3_aa: CASSTIQGADYNEQFF

v_call: TRBV30
j_call: TRBJ2-5
cdr3_aa: CAWSDSLAGGTETQYF

v_call: TRBV24-1
j_call: TRBJ2-5
cdr3_aa: CATSDRIQETQYF

v_call: TRBV7-9
j_call: TRBJ1-2
cdr3_aa: CASSLGTGANYGYTF

v_call: TRBV5-4
j_call: TRBJ2-7
cdr3_aa: CASSLPDRVYEQYF

v_call: TRBV19
j_call: TRBJ2-2
cdr3_aa: CASTMGWDRFTGELFF

v_call: TRBV11-2
j_call: TRBJ1-2
cdr3_aa: CASSSLGGGLYGYTF

v_call: TRBV5-6
j_call: TRBJ2-7
cdr3_aa: CASSPDRAIGYEQYF

v_call: TRBV25-1
j_call: TRBJ2-6
cdr3_aa: CASSEFGGSGANVLTF

v_call: TRBV15
j_call: TRBJ1-2
cdr3_aa: CATSTYSQGGYTF

v_call: TRBV7-9
j_call: TRBJ1-2
cdr3_aa: CASSLGNRGHYGYTF